This T cell receptor (beta chain) originates from a study of blood T cell repertoires in COVID-19. Study-wide background: Samples taken during acute and convalescent COVID-19 were collected in the United States, Italy and Spain.

The CDR3 spans 19 residues. Trimming shortened V by 4 bases and J by 0 bases, and 20 bases separated the two germline ends. The germline V gene has CDR1 SGHTS and CDR2 YDEGEE. How the authors handled the data: Amplification of reference gene primers provided the estimated nucleated cell counts. Profiled with immunoSEQ multiplex PCR; TCRdb holds only in-frame clones, not every one. That table is the source of V, J and clone size, and D and trimming were worked out from the DNA. The table includes about 170,000 clones, about 85% detected once. The clonotype comes from a man aged 60 to 75 who had recovered from COVID-19. The chain has TRBV5-8 and TRBJ2-6; D is undetermined. The sequencing sample was made of peripheral blood. The chain's CDR3 is CASSPKAPVRSSGANVLTF. CDR3 coding DNA: TGTGCCAGCAGCCCAAAGGCCCCCGTCCGGAGCTCTGGGGCCAACGTCCTGACTTTC.